A selection of T cell receptor beta chains follows, all from one sample in a study of T cell changes during pregnancy in multiple sclerosis. Using immunoSEQ multiplex PCR, the repertoire was profiled, and TCRdb retains in-frame clones only, with some absent. Altogether about 130,000 clones are present, around 95% being singletons, with the ten largest covering 0.44%. The sequencing here drew on peripheral blood, taken after pregnancy. Source of these receptors: a female donor with multiple sclerosis, enrolled in a pregnancy study. Both conserved end residues are part of each CDR3. A D gene is named only where the DNA matches it firmly. Size tells how often a clone was seen (once, few, many) or the class of an expanded clone, and some rows leave it out.

j_call d_call clone_size v_call cdr3_nt cdr3_aa
TRBJ1-2 - - TRBV7-9 TGTGCCAGCAGCCACATTATTGGGGCGCCTAACTATGGCTACACCTTC CASSHIIGAPNYGYTF
TRBJ2-7 - - TRBV5-1 TGCGCCAGCAGCTTTCAGGGCTACGAGCAGTACTTC CASSFQGYEQYF
TRBJ2-3 TRBD1 - TRBV7-9 TGTGCCAGCAGCCTGGGGACAGACACAGATACGCAGTATTTT CASSLGTDTDTQYF
TRBJ2-7 TRBD1 - TRBV28 TGTGCCACTAACAGGGGGCTGTACGAGCAGTACTTC CATNRGLYEQYF
TRBJ2-6 - - TRBV19 TGTGCCAGTAGTATGGACTTGTCTGGGGCCAACGTCCTGACTTTC CASSMDLSGANVLTF
TRBJ1-4 - - TRBV2 TGTGCCAGCAGTGAAGCGGGAAGGGGTGGCGAAAAACTGTTTTTT CASSEAGRGGEKLFF
TRBJ2-3 - - TRBV11-2 TGTGCCAGCAGCTTAGATAGGTTAGCACAGTATTTT CASSLDRLAQYF
TRBJ2-3 TRBD2 - TRBV13 TGTGCCAGCAGCTTTACTAGCGGGAGTTCAGATACGCAGTATTTT CASSFTSGSSDTQYF
TRBJ2-5 TRBD2 - TRBV4-2 TGTGCCAGCAGCCAAGCACGAGCGGGAGTCTATGAGACCCAGTACTTC CASSQARAGVYETQYF
TRBJ1-2 - - TRBV19 TGTGCCAGTACTACGATGAACGCCATGCCCTATGGCTACACCTTC CASTTMNAMPYGYTF
TRBJ2-7 TRBD2 - TRBV20-1 TGCAGTGCTCGACTAGCGGGCGAGCAGTACTTC CSARLAGEQYF
TRBJ2-7 - once TRBV6-5 TGTGCCAGCAGTTTTCCCGGGAATACCTACGAGCAGTACTTC CASSFPGNTYEQYF
TRBJ1-1 - - TRBV7-8 TGTGCCAGCAGCAACTCGAGAGACAGACCCATGAACACTGAAGCTTTCTTT CASSNSRDRPMNTEAFF
TRBJ2-1 - - TRBV28 TGTGCCAGCAGTCCCAGGGGGGGCGGGAGGCCCGATGAGCAGTTCTTC CASSPRGGGRPDEQFF
TRBJ2-7 TRBD1 once TRBV27 TGTGCCAGCAGTCCCGGGGCAGGGGGTAACTACGAGCAGTACTTC CASSPGAGGNYEQYF
TRBJ2-1 TRBD2 few TRBV2 TGTGCCAGCAGTGGGACTAGCGGGACCAGATACAATGAGCAGTTCTTC CASSGTSGTRYNEQFF